This T cell receptor beta chain was captured in a study of T cell responses to AZD1222 COVID-19 vaccine. Findings and caveats of the study: Donors were mostly white British, more females; clonal diversity possibly underestimated.

As concerns this clone: What it recognizes is unknown.

Measured with immunoSEQ multiplex PCR; TCRdb has only the in-frame clones, and not every one. The sample comprises tens of thousands of clones, roughly 87% of which are singletons, and 3.9% rests with the top ten. V was cut by 4 bases and J by 7 bases, with 14 bases left in between. Germline V gene data show CDR1 as LGHDT and CDR2 as YNNKEL (reference sequence). The CDR3 has 15 amino acids. The receptor comes from an adult in good health. The chain carries TRBV3-1 (or the pseudogene TRBV3-2) and TRBJ1-6, with D tentatively TRBD1 (6 bases). Specimen: peripheral blood, collected on day 0 of AZD1222 vaccination. CDR3 sequence reads: CASSLGSDRNSPLHF. Written as DNA, the CDR3 is TGTGCCAGCAGCCTCGGTAGTGACAGGAATTCACCCCTCCACTTT.